This T cell receptor beta chain is from a study of blood T cell repertoires in COVID-19. Study in general: COVID-19 samples, acute and convalescent, were from the United States, Italy and Spain. The analysed material was cDNA or gDNA that came from T cells, B-cell-depleted T cells, or PBMCs.

Authors' methods: Scientists estimated how many nucleated cells there were by amplifying reference gene primers. Sequencing used immunoSEQ multiplex PCR; TCRdb keeps in-frame clones, though not all of them. The V and J calls and clone size are taken from that table; D and trimming were inferred from the DNA. The sample records 250,000 to 300,000 clones, about 88% being singletons. Germline CDR1 KGHSH, CDR2 LQKENI. The CDR3 spans 14 residues. V was clipped by 3 bases and J by 4 bases, with 12 bases between them. The Seattle site enrolled patients during active infection and followed them longitudinally.

The sequencing sample was made of peripheral blood. This sequence joins TRBV18 and TRBJ1-1, with D unresolved. The receptor's source is a woman aged 65 to 85 with COVID-19, enrolled during active disease. CDR3 coding DNA: TGTGCCAGCTCACCGACCAGCGGAGGCACTGAAGCTTTCTTT. Translating gives CASSPTSGGTEAFF.